This TCR beta chain was captured in a study of T cell repertoires in ileal Crohn's disease. Study overall: About half of patients got postoperative therapy: approximately 12 thiopurines, around 19 anti-TNF. Study results and limitations: Mucosal expansions were suggested to be mainly CD8 T cells.

Each sample's TCRB immunosequencing used roughly 500 nanograms of biopsy DNA. Using immunoSEQ multiplex PCR, the repertoire was profiled, and TCRdb retains in-frame clones only, with some absent. The sample has thousands of clones, 95% seen once; the top ten hold around 0.3%. A word on this clone: Antigen unknown.

Trimming took 0 bases from V and 6 from J, leaving 21 bases between them. Per the germline V gene, CDR1 is SGHRS and CDR2 is YFSETQ. The CDR3 spans 17 residues. Source material: ileal tissue. The gene calls are TRBV5-1 and TRBJ1-2; D possibly corresponds to TRBD1 (5 bases). This TCR was sampled from an adult with Crohn's disease. CDR3 bases: TGCGCCAGCAGCTTGGAATACGCGGGAAGGGGAAAGGATGGCTACACCTTC. Encoded protein: CASSLEYAGRGKDGYTF.